Shown below are 5 T cell receptor beta chains from a single sample sequenced in a study of blood T cell repertoires in COVID-19. The table came from immunoSEQ multiplex PCR; TCRdb's copy has only in-frame clones and leaves some out. Of over 250,000 clones listed, around 84% are singletons. Sequencing input: PBMCs or T cells enriched from blood (not recorded which). The origin of the receptors is a man aged 35 to 55 who had been exposed to COVID-19.

This rearrangement joins TRBV19 to TRBJ2-1, with 7 bases that match TRBD2. This CDR3 region has 16 residues. The germline gives CDR1 LNHDA, CDR2 SQIVND (reference sequence). Trimming cost V 5 bases and J 2 bases; bases outside gene matches: 9. The CDR3, as DNA: TGTGCCAGTAGTCTAGCGGTTCGCCAGGCCTACAATGAGCAGTTCTTC. This gives the protein CASSLAVRQAYNEQFF.

The CDR3 region has the DNA TGTGCCAGCAGTGAATTGATAGCGGGGAATGAGCAGTTCTTC. This codes for CASSELIAGNEQFF. The V gene is TRBV6-1, the J gene TRBJ2-1; 8 bases line up with TRBD2. The CDR3 extends over 14 amino acids. Germline assignment: CDR1 MNHNS and CDR2 SASEGT. V shed 2 bases and J 7 bases; nucleotides not matched to a gene: 4.

V and J are TRBV6-6 and TRBJ2-7; 10 positions agree with TRBD1. V trimming: 6 bases; J trimming: 5 bases; junction bases outside the gene matches: 10. In germline, CDR1 is MNHNY, CDR2 SVGAGI (reference sequence). The CDR3 totals 15 residues. CDR3 sequence: CASRRNRDRGDEQYF. Here the CDR3 DNA reads TGTGCCAGCAGGCGGAACCGGGACAGGGGCGACGAGCAGTACTTC.

The chain carries TRBV3-1 (or the pseudogene TRBV3-2) and TRBJ2-5, with D possibly TRBD1 on 6 matching bases. The ends were cut back, 4 bases at V and 0 bases at J, with 9 bases in the middle. The V gene's germline CDR1 is LGHDT and CDR2 YNNKEL (reference sequence). This CDR3 spans 14 amino acids. CDR3 nucleotide sequence: TGTGCCAGCAGCCCACAGGGTTACCAAGAGACCCAGTACTTC. Its protein product is CASSPQGYQETQYF.

V is TRBV27 and J is TRBJ2-7; the D gene is possibly TRBD2 (6 bases). V lost 6 bases, J lost 8 bases, and 20 bases lay in between. Germline CDR1 is MNHEY and CDR2 is SMNVEV (reference sequence). There are 14 residues in the CDR3. CDR3 amino acids: CASSFARSGGKQYF. In DNA form, the CDR3 reads TGTGCCAGCAGCTTCGCCCGAAGTGGGGGGAAGCAGTACTTC.